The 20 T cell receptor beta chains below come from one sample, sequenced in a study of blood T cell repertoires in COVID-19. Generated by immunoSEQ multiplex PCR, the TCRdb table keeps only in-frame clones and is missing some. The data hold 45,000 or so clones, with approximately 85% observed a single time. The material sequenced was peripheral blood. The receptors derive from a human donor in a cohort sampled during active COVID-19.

CDR3 protein: CATSRDRGLDTQYF. As DNA, the CDR3 is TGTGCCACCAGCAGAGACAGGGGGCTCGATACGCAGTATTTT. V is TRBV15 and J is TRBJ2-3; 8 positions match TRBD1. Germline V gene lookup returns CDR1 LNHNV and CDR2 YYDKDF (reference sequence). The CDR3 contains 14 residues. V was clipped by 0 bases and J by 6 bases; unmatched bases: 2.

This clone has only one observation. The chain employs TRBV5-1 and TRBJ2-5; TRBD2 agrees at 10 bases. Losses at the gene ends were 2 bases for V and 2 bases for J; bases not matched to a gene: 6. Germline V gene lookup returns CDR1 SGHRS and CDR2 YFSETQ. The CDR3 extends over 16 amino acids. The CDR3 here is CASSFSSGGVQETQYF. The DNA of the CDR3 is TGCGCCAGCAGCTTCTCTAGCGGGGGTGTTCAAGAGACCCAGTACTTC.

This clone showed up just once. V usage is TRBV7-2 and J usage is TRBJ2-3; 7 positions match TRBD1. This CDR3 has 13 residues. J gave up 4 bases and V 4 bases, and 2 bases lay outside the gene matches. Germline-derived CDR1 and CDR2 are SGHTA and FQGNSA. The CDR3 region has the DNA TGTGCCAGCAGCTCAACAGGGGCAGATACGCAGTATTTT. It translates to CASSSTGADTQYF.

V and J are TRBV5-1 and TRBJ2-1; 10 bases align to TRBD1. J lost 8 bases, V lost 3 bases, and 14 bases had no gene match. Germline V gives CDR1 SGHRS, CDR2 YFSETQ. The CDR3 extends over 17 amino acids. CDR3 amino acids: CASSYYSGTGVTDEQFF. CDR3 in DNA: TGCGCCAGCAGCTACTACTCCGGGACAGGGGTAACGGATGAGCAGTTCTTC.

Here the CDR3 DNA reads TGTGCCAGCTCATCGGGGGAAAATTCACCCCTCCACTTT. Its translation: CASSSGENSPLHF. The chain carries TRBV18 and TRBJ1-6; D possibly corresponds to TRBD1 (5 bases). Germline V lookup: CDR1 KGHSH, CDR2 LQKENI. This CDR3 region has 13 residues. The V end was cut by 5 bases, the J end by 7 bases, with 9 bases between.

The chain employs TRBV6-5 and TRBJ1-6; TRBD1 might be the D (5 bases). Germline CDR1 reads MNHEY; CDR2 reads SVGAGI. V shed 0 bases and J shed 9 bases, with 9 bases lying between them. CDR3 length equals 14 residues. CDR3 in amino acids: CASSYSRGSSPLHF. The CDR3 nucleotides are TGTGCCAGCAGTTACTCAAGGGGTTCTTCACCCCTCCACTTT.

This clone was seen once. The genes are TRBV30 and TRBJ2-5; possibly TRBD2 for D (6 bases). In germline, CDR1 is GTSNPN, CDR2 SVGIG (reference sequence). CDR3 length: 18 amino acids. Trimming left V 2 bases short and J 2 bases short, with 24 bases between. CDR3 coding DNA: TGTGCCTGGAGTCGCGGGGAGGTCAGGGACTTGCATCAAGAGACCCAGTACTTC. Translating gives CAWSRGEVRDLHQETQYF. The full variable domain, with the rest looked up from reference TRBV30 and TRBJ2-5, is SQTIHQWPATLVQPVGSPLSLECTVEGTSNPNLYWYRQAAGRGLQLLFYSVGIGQISSEVPQNLSASRPQDRQFILSSKKLLLSDSGFYLCAWSRGEVRDLHQETQYFGPGTRLLVL.

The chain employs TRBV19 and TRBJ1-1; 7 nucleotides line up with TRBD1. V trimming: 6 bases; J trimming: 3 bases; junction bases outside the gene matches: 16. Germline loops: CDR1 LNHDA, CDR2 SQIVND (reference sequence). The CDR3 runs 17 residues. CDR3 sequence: CASSTDRETSLYTEAFF. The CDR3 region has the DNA TGTGCCAGTAGCACAGACAGGGAAACGAGTTTGTACACTGAAGCTTTCTTT.

The CDR3 loop is CATSKGFGTVQSNEQFF. The CDR3 nucleotides are TGTGCCACCTCGAAAGGCTTCGGGACAGTCCAGAGCAATGAGCAGTTCTTC. The chain is built from TRBV3-1 (or the pseudogene TRBV3-2) and TRBJ2-1; 7 bases match TRBD1. V was pared by 10 bases and J by 6 bases, with 21 bases of the junction left unmatched. In germline, CDR1 is LGHDT, CDR2 YNNKEL (reference sequence). This CDR3 comprises 17 residues.

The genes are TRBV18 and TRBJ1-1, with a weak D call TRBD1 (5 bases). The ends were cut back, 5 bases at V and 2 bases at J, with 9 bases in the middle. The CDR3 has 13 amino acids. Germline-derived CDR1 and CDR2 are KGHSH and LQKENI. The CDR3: CASSSGSNTEAFF. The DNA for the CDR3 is TGTGCCAGCTCATCAGGGTCAAACACTGAAGCTTTCTTT.

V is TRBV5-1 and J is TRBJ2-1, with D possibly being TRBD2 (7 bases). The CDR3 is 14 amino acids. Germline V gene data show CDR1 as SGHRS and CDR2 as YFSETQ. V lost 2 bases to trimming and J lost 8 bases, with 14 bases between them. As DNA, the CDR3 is TGCGCCAGCAGCTTTTATACAGGGAGGGATGAGCAGTTCTTC. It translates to CASSFYTGRDEQFF.

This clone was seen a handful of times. CDR3 sequence: CASRGEVNQPQHF. The CDR3 coding sequence is TGTGCCAGTAGAGGGGAGGTTAATCAGCCCCAGCATTTT. The gene calls are TRBV19 and TRBJ1-5, with D maybe TRBD1 (5 bases). This CDR3 is built from 13 residues. Trimming cost V 6 bases and J 4 bases, with 10 bases left between them. Germline CDR1 LNHDA, CDR2 SQIVND (reference sequence).

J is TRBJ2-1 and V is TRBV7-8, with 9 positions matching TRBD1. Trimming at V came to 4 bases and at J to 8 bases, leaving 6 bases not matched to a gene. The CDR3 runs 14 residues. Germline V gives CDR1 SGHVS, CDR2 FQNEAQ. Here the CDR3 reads CASSSRTGAHEQFF. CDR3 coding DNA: TGTGCCAGCAGCTCTCGGACAGGGGCGCATGAGCAGTTCTTC.

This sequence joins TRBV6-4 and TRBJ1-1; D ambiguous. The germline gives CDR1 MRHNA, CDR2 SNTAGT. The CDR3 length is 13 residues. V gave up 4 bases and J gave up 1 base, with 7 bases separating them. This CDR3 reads CASSVAENTEAFF. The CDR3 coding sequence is TGTGCCAGCAGTGTGGCTGAGAACACTGAAGCTTTCTTT.

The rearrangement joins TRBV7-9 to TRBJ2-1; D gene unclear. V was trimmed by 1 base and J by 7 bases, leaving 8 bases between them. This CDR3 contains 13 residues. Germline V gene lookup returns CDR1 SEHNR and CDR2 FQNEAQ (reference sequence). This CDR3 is CASSLDPTNEQFF. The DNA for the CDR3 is TGTGCCAGCAGCTTAGACCCCACAAATGAGCAGTTCTTC.

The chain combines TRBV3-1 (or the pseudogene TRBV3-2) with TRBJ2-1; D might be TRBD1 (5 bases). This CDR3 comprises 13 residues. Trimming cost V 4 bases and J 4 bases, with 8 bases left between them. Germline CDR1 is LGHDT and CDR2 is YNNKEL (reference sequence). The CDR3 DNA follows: TGTGCCAGCAGCCTAGGGGCGTACAATGAGCAGTTCTTC. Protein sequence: CASSLGAYNEQFF.

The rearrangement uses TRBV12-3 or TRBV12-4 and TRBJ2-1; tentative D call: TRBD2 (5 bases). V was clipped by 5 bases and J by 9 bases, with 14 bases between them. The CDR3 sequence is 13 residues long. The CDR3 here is CASSLALGSEQFF. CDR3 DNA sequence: TGTGCCAGCAGTCTGGCTTTGGGGAGTGAGCAGTTCTTC.

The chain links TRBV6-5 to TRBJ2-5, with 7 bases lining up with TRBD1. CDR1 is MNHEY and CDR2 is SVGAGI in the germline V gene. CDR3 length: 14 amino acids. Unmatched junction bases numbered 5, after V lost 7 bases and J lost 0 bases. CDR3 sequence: CASKMDRNQETQYF. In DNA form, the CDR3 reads TGTGCCAGCAAGATGGACAGGAACCAAGAGACCCAGTACTTC.

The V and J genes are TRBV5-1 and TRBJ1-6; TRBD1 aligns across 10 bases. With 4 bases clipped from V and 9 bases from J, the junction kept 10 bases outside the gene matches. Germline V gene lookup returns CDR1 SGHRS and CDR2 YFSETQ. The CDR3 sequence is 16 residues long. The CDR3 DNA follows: TGCGCCAGCAGCGAAACCGAGACAGGGGGCACTTCACCCCTCCACTTT. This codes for CASSETETGGTSPLHF.

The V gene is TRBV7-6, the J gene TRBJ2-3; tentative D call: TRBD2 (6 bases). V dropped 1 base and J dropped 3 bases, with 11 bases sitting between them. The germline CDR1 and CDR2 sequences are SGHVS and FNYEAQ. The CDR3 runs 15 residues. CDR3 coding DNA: TGTGCCAGCAGCTTAGGAGGCGGGAAAACAGATACGCAGTATTTT. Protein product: CASSLGGGKTDTQYF.